The T cell receptor beta chain under discussion was sequenced for a study of blood T cell repertoires in COVID-19. For the study at large: Sample material is recorded as cDNA or gDNA derived from T cells, B-cell-depleted T cells, or PBMCs.

Clones were read by immunoSEQ multiplex PCR, and TCRdb kept only the in-frame ones, dropping some. The data hold about 63,000 clones, with roughly 71% observed a single time. CDR1 MNHEY and CDR2 SMNVEV come from the germline V gene (reference sequence). The J segment lost 4 bases and the V segment lost 3 bases, leaving 4 bases of the junction unmatched. The CDR3 length is 14 residues. Specimen: peripheral blood. The chain employs TRBV27 and TRBJ1-2; 8 bases line up with TRBD1. The sequence came from a woman older than 75 with acute or convalescent COVID-19. CDR3 region: CASSLSGTGYGYTF. The CDR3 DNA sequence: TGTGCCAGCAGTTTGTCCGGGACAGGCTATGGCTACACCTTC.